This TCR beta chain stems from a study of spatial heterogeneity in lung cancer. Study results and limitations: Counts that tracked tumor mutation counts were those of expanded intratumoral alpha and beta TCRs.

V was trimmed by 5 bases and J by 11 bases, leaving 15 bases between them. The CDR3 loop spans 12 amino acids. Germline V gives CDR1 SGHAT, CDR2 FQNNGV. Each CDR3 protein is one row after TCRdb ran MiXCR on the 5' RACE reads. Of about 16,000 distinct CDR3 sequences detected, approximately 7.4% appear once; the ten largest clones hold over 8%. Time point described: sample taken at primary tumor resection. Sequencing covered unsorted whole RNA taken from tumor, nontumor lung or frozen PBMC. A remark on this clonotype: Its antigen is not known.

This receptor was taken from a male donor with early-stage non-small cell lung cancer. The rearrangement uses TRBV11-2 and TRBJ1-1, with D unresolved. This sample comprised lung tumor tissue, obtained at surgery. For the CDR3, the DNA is TGTGCCAGCAGCCCCCAGATAGGGATCGCTTTCTTT. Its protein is CASSPQIGIAFF.